Below, 31 T cell receptor beta chains from the same sample are listed, as sequenced in a study of T cell changes during pregnancy in multiple sclerosis. Method: immunoSEQ multiplex PCR; TCRdb's copy keeps in-frame clones and lacks some. The sample has fewer than 90,000 clones; approximately 94% are singletons. The sequences come from peripheral blood, collected in the third trimester of pregnancy. These receptors originate from a female donor with multiple sclerosis, enrolled in a pregnancy study.

The chain joins TRBV18 to TRBJ2-7, with TRBD2 identical over 15 bases. The CDR3 is 17 residues long. Germline V gene lookup returns CDR1 KGHSH and CDR2 LQKENI. Trimming removed 3 bases from V and 5 bases from J; junction bases left unmatched: 8. CDR3 residues: CASSPNGLAGGPHEQYF. The CDR3 DNA reads TGTGCCAGCTCACCCAATGGACTAGCGGGAGGGCCCCACGAGCAGTACTTC. Variable domain in full (rest from reference TRBV18 and TRBJ2-7): NAGVMQNPRHLVRRRGQEARLRCSPMKGHSHVYWYRQLPEEGLKFMVYLQKENIIDESGMPKERFSAEFPKEGPSILRIQQVVRGDSAAYFCASSPNGLAGGPHEQYFGPGTRLTVT.

The chain employs TRBV29-1 and TRBJ2-2, with 8 bases aligning to TRBD2. The CDR3 length is 14 residues. CDR1 and CDR2 (germline): SQVTM, ANQGSEA. Unmatched junction bases numbered 8, after V lost 7 bases and J lost 4 bases. In nucleotides, the CDR3 is TGCAGCGCAACGAGCGGGAGCGGCACCGGGGAGCTGTTTTTT. This gives the protein CSATSGSGTGELFF.

The V call is TRBV6-1, the J call TRBJ2-1; tentative D call: TRBD2 (6 bases). Germline V lookup: CDR1 MNHNS, CDR2 SASEGT. Trimming shortened V by 7 bases and J by 6 bases, and 10 bases separated the two germline ends. The CDR3 consists of 12 residues. Here the CDR3 DNA reads TGTGCCAGCAATCCTAGCGTCAATGAGCAGTTCTTC. Translated, it gives CASNPSVNEQFF.

The CDR3 spells CASSGGDREPYEQYF. For the CDR3, the DNA is TGCGCCAGCAGCGGAGGGGACAGGGAGCCCTACGAGCAGTACTTC. The chain uses TRBV5-1 and TRBJ2-7; 9 nucleotides match TRBD1. The length of the CDR3 is 15 residues. The germline V gene has CDR1 SGHRS and CDR2 YFSETQ. Trimming cost V 4 bases and J 2 bases; bases outside gene matches: 7.

This chain uses TRBV27 with TRBJ2-1; 10 nucleotides align to TRBD2. V lost 6 bases to trimming and J lost 5 bases; unmatched junction nucleotides: 4. Looked up from germline, CDR1 is MNHEY and CDR2 is SMNVEV (reference sequence). CDR3 length: 14 residues. The CDR3 coding sequence is TGTGCCAGCAGCCGGACTAGCGGAAACAATGAGCAGTTCTTC. Translation: CASSRTSGNNEQFF.

The chain joins TRBV10-3 to TRBJ2-7; TRBD2 matches at 8 bases. This CDR3 region has 12 residues. The V and J ends lost 11 bases and 2 bases, in that order; junction bases with no gene match: 5. Germline CDR1 is ENHRY and CDR2 is SYGVKD. CDR3 residues: CASGGVTYEQYF. CDR3 coding DNA: TGTGCCTCGGGGGGGGTTACCTACGAGCAGTACTTC.

This chain connects TRBV10-3 to TRBJ2-7, with a possible D match to TRBD1 (6 bases). Germline V gene data show CDR1 as ENHRY and CDR2 as SYGVKD. V lost 5 bases, J lost 0 bases, and 11 bases lay in between. There are 14 residues in the CDR3. CDR3 nucleotides: TGTGCCATCAGTTCCGGACAGAGCTCCTACGAGCAGTACTTC. Amino acid sequence: CAISSGQSSYEQYF.

In DNA form, the CDR3 reads TGTGCCAGCAGCCCGACAGGGGGCTGGTTCAATCAGCCCCAGCATTTT. Translated: CASSPTGGWFNQPQHF. The rearrangement links TRBV9 to TRBJ1-5, with 10 bases identical to TRBD1. The CDR3 is made up of 16 amino acids. Trimming cost V 4 bases and J 3 bases; bases outside gene matches: 7. Germline V CDR1 and CDR2: SGDLS, YYNGEE.

This chain connects TRBV9 to TRBJ1-1; maybe TRBD1 (5 bases). V lost 3 bases and J 5 bases, leaving 14 bases between the germline ends. The CDR3 length is 14 residues. Germline assignment: CDR1 SGDLS and CDR2 YYNGEE. The CDR3 DNA reads TGTGCCAGCAGCGCCACAGGCCCCGGGACTGAAGCTTTCTTT. The encoded protein is CASSATGPGTEAFF.

As DNA, the CDR3 is TGTGCCAGCACCCCCATGGGGCTAGCGGGAGGGAATGAGCAGTTCTTC. Encoded protein: CASTPMGLAGGNEQFF. The rearrangement links TRBV2 to TRBJ2-1; 12 nucleotides line up with TRBD2. The CDR3 length is 16 residues. V shed 7 bases and J 7 bases; nucleotides not matched to a gene: 11. Germline values: CDR1 SNHLY, CDR2 FYNNEI.

The V gene is TRBV5-1, the J gene TRBJ1-1; D possibly corresponds to TRBD1 (6 bases). CDR3 length: 17 residues. V was clipped by 5 bases and J by 4 bases, with 24 bases between them. Germline V gives CDR1 SGHRS, CDR2 YFSETQ. The DNA of the CDR3 is TGCGCCAGCAGGGGTGCGACGACAGGACCGAAGGCCACTGAAGCTTTCTTT. It encodes CASRGATTGPKATEAFF.

This clone was seen a single time. This chain uses TRBV19 with TRBJ1-1; D not certain. Trimming shortened V by 5 bases and J by 1 base, and 8 bases separated the two germline ends. Germline V lookup: CDR1 LNHDA, CDR2 SQIVND (reference sequence). CDR3 length: 13 residues. The CDR3 DNA reads TGTGCCAGTAGTGAGGTTGGGAACACTGAAGCTTTCTTT. Protein: CASSEVGNTEAFF.

The chain combines TRBV19 with TRBJ2-7, with D unresolved. Germline lookup yields CDR1 LNHDA and CDR2 SQIVND (reference sequence). The CDR3 is 15 amino acids. V was shortened by 9 bases and J by 4 bases, with 22 bases between the two germline ends. The CDR3: CASSPGSSQRYEQYF. The CDR3 nucleotides are TGTGCCAGCAGTCCGGGTAGCTCCCAGAGGTACGAGCAGTACTTC.

V usage is TRBV23-1 and J usage is TRBJ1-5; D unresolved. TRBV23-1 is flagged as an ORF with uncertain function. CDR3 length: 16 residues. V lost 0 bases and J 0 bases, leaving 9 bases between the germline ends. The CDR3 here is CASSQSGRFSNQPQHF. The CDR3 DNA reads TGCGCCAGCAGTCAATCGGGCCGGTTTAGCAATCAGCCCCAGCATTTT.

Of note for this clone: Other DNA sequences in the same sample also yield this CDR3. In DNA form, the CDR3 reads TGTGCCAGCAGCTTGGGCGGCGACACTGAAGCTTTCTTT. Translating gives CASSLGGDTEAFF. J is TRBJ1-1 and V is TRBV5-4, with D uncertain. This CDR3 spans 13 amino acids. The V gene's germline CDR1 is SGHNT and CDR2 YYREEE (reference sequence). V was trimmed by 0 bases and J by 3 bases, leaving 6 bases between them.

The rearrangement joins TRBV7-2 to TRBJ1-1; the D gene is possibly TRBD1 (6 bases). From germline, CDR1 is SGHTA and CDR2 FQGNSA. Trimming took off 7 bases at V and 1 base at J, with 16 bases between the two ends. The CDR3 extends over 15 amino acids. CDR3 nucleotide sequence: TGTGCCAGCATACTAGGGGGGGACAAGAACACTGAAGCTTTCTTT. Its translation is CASILGGDKNTEAFF.

This chain links TRBV10-1 with TRBJ2-5; D may be TRBD2 (5 bases). The CDR3 extends over 15 amino acids. V was pared by 3 bases and J by 7 bases, with 18 bases between. CDR1 and CDR2 (germline): WNHNN, SYGVQD (reference sequence). The chain's CDR3 is CASSDLVGKLGTQYF. In DNA, the CDR3 is TGCGCCAGCAGTGATTTGGTCGGGAAGTTGGGGACCCAGTACTTC.

V gene TRBV11-2 combines with J gene TRBJ1-1, with D uncertain. The CDR3 totals 12 residues. V was trimmed by 4 bases and J by 6 bases, leaving 9 bases between them. In germline, CDR1 is SGHAT, CDR2 FQNNGV. The chain's CDR3 is CASSWSVSEAFF. In nucleotides, the CDR3 is TGTGCCAGCAGCTGGTCGGTTTCTGAAGCTTTCTTT.

V is TRBV9 and J is TRBJ2-7; 8 nucleotides line up with TRBD1. V gave up 3 bases and J gave up 2 bases; unmatched junction bases: 1. The CDR3 is 13 residues long. Germline V gene data show CDR1 as SGDLS and CDR2 as YYNGEE. The CDR3 reads CASSATGAYEQYF. Here the CDR3 DNA reads TGTGCCAGCAGCGCGACAGGGGCCTACGAGCAGTACTTC.

This sequence joins TRBV10-1 and TRBJ1-1, with TRBD1 as a possible D gene (5 bases). The germline V gene has CDR1 WNHNN and CDR2 SYGVQD (reference sequence). The CDR3 extends over 13 amino acids. Trimming cost V 5 bases and J 4 bases, with 11 bases left between them. In nucleotides, the CDR3 is TGCGCCAGCAGTCCCAGGGAAAGCACTGAAGCTTTCTTT. It encodes CASSPRESTEAFF.

The V gene is TRBV30, the J gene TRBJ2-1, with 9 bases aligning to TRBD2. V lost 5 bases and J lost 3; bases outside the gene matches: 8. This CDR3 spans 15 amino acids. The germline V gene encodes CDR1 GTSNPN and CDR2 SVGIG (reference sequence). In DNA form, the CDR3 reads TGTGCCTGGGGACCCGGGACTAGCAGCTACAATGAGCAGTTCTTC. It codes for CAWGPGTSSYNEQFF.

V usage is TRBV11-2 and J usage is TRBJ2-1, with 10 bases aligning to TRBD2. The germline V gene has CDR1 SGHAT and CDR2 FQNNGV. Trimming took 3 bases from V and 7 from J; bases not matched to a gene: 6. The CDR3 totals 15 residues. This CDR3 reads CASSLELAGSNEQFF. The CDR3 DNA reads as TGTGCCAGCAGCTTGGAACTAGCGGGATCTAATGAGCAGTTCTTC.

The chain recombines TRBV5-8 with TRBJ2-2; D is unresolved. V lost 4 bases to trimming and J lost 4 bases, with 8 bases between them. The germline gives CDR1 SGHTS, CDR2 YDEGEE. The CDR3 has 13 residues. As DNA, the CDR3 is TGTGCCAGCAGCAAGAGGTTCACCGGGGAGCTGTTTTTT. Translation gives CASSKRFTGELFF.

The chain links TRBV19 to TRBJ2-3; D is ambiguous. This CDR3 contains 13 residues. V was clipped by 1 base and J by 4 bases, with 6 bases between them. The V gene's germline CDR1 is LNHDA and CDR2 SQIVND (reference sequence). This CDR3 reads CASSIGRSDTQYF. DNA for the CDR3: TGTGCCAGTAGTATAGGGCGGTCAGATACGCAGTATTTT.

The chain couples TRBV7-2 to TRBJ2-1; D is uncertain. V gave up 0 bases and J gave up 8 bases, with 8 bases separating them. This CDR3 has 13 amino acids. Germline V lookup: CDR1 SGHTA, CDR2 FQGNSA. Here the CDR3 DNA reads TGTGCCAGCAGCTTAGCGCCTTCGGATGAGCAGTTCTTC. Protein sequence: CASSLAPSDEQFF.

CDR3 loop: CASSSRQGLAYEQYF. CDR3 DNA sequence: TGTGCCAGCAGTTCCCGTCAGGGTCTTGCCTACGAGCAGTACTTC. The rearrangement uses TRBV6-1 and TRBJ2-7; D is possibly TRBD1 (5 bases). Germline CDR1 and CDR2: MNHNS and SASEGT. V was trimmed by 5 bases and J by 2 bases, leaving 16 bases between them. CDR3 size: 15 residues.

The chain recombines TRBV12-5 with TRBJ1-1; a possible D gene is TRBD1 (6 bases). This CDR3 is built from 13 residues. Germline V gene sequence: CDR1 LGHNT, CDR2 FRNRAP. V was pared by 6 bases and J by 4 bases, with 12 bases between. The CDR3 DNA reads TGTGCTAGTGGCCTTACAGGGTTCACTGAAGCTTTCTTT. The encoded protein is CASGLTGFTEAFF.

The chain couples TRBV15 to TRBJ2-7; D is perhaps TRBD2 (5 bases). Germline assignment: CDR1 LNHNV and CDR2 YYDKDF (reference sequence). The germline V and J ends were trimmed by 3 bases and 6 bases, with 21 bases remaining between them. The CDR3 extends over 16 amino acids. CDR3 protein: CATSSFRVLEAGEQYF. The CDR3 DNA sequence: TGTGCCACCAGCAGTTTTCGAGTACTAGAGGCTGGCGAGCAGTACTTC.

The genes are TRBV30 and TRBJ1-1; no firm D call. The CDR3 has 12 residues. V dropped 1 base and J dropped 11 bases, with 14 bases sitting between them. Per the germline V gene, CDR1 is GTSNPN and CDR2 is SVGIG (reference sequence). The CDR3 is CAWSEGRGSAFF. The DNA for the CDR3 is TGTGCCTGGAGTGAAGGGCGGGGATCTGCTTTCTTT.

This clone was observed once. The CDR3 loop reads CASTTGGEYGYTF. CDR3 DNA sequence: TGTGCCAGCACCACGGGGGGCGAATATGGCTACACCTTC. V gene TRBV28 combines with J gene TRBJ1-2; TRBD1 might be the D (6 bases). Trimming took 7 bases from V and 5 from J, leaving 14 bases between them. CDR3 length equals 13 residues. Looked up from germline, CDR1 is MDHEN and CDR2 is SYDVKM.

The rearrangement uses TRBV4-3 and TRBJ2-7; 9 bases match TRBD1. This CDR3 is built from 18 residues. With 2 bases clipped from V and 1 base from J, the junction kept 12 bases outside the gene matches. Germline values: CDR1 LGHNA, CDR2 YSLEER. The CDR3 DNA reads as TGCGCCAGCAGCCAAAGTACCTTGGGACAGGGTATATCCTACGAGCAGTACTTC. Translation: CASSQSTLGQGISYEQYF.